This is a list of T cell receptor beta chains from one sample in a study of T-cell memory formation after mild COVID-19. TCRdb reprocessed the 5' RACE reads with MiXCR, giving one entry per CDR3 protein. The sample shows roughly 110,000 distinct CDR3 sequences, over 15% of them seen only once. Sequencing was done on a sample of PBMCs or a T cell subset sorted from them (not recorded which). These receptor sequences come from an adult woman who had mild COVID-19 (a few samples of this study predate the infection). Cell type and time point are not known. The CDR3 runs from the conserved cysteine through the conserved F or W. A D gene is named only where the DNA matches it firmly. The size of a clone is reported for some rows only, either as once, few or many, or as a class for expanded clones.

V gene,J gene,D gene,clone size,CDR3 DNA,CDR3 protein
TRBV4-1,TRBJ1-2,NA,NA,TGCGCCAGCAGCCAAGACCGTGTGCTAGCTAACTATGGCTACACCTTC,CASSQDRVLANYGYTF
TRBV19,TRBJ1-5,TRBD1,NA,TGTGCCAGTAGTACCAGGACAGGGGGTGGGCAGCCCCAGCATTTT,CASSTRTGGGQPQHF
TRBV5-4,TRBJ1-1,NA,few,TGTGCCAGCAGCTTGGAATGGACAGACACTGAAGCTTTCTTT,CASSLEWTDTEAFF
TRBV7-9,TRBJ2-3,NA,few,TGTGCCAGCAGCTTAGTGCTGGGGGCGCAGGATACGCAGTATTTT,CASSLVLGAQDTQYF
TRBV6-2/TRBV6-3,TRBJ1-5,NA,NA,TGTGCCAGCACCGCCGGCAATCAGCCCCAGCATTTT,CASTAGNQPQHF
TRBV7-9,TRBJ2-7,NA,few,TGTGCCAGCAGCTTAGCGACCGGGGAGCAGTACTTC,CASSLATGEQYF
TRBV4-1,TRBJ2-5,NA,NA,TGCGCCAGCAGCCAAGAAGGGCAGTTGTGGACCCAGTACTTC,CASSQEGQLWTQYF
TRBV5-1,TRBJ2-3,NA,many,TGCGCCAGCAGCTTGGAAGAGACCACAGATACGCAGTATTTT,CASSLEETTDTQYF
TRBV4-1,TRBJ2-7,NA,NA,TGCGCCAGCAGCCAAGTCGCAGGGCGGTACGAGCAGTACTTC,CASSQVAGRYEQYF
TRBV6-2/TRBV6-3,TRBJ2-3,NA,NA,TGTGCCAGCAGTTACTCGAATATTGGGAACATGGCAGATACGCAGTATTTT,CASSYSNIGNMADTQYF
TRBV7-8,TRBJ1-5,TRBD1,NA,TGTGCCAGCAGCTCGGACAGGGACTATCAGCCCCAGCATTTT,CASSSDRDYQPQHF
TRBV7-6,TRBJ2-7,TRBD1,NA,TGTGCCAGCAGCTTAGTTAGTACCGGGACAGGGGGCAACGAGCAGTACTTC,CASSLVSTGTGGNEQYF
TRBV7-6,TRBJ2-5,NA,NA,TGTGCCAGCAGCCCAGGGGGACTCCTCCAAGAGACCCAGTACTTC,CASSPGGLLQETQYF
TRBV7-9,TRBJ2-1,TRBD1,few,TGTGCCAGCATAGGACAGGGGTACAATGAGCAGTTCTTC,CASIGQGYNEQFF
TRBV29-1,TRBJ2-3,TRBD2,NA,TGCAGCGTTGAAGACTGGCGGGAGGGCCGGAGCACAGATACGCAGTATTTT,CSVEDWREGRSTDTQYF
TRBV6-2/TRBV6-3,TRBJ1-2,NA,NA,TGTGCCAGCAAAGATCCCGGACTAGGCGCGGATGGCTACACCTTC,CASKDPGLGADGYTF
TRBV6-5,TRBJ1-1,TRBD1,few,TGTGCCAGCAGTTACTCGGACAGGGCGAACACTGAAGCTTTCTTT,CASSYSDRANTEAFF
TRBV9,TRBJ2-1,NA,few,TGTGCCAGCAGCGTAGTAATGGGGGCTACCTACAATGAGCAGTTCTTC,CASSVVMGATYNEQFF
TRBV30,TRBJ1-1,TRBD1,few,TGTGCCTGGAGTCTAGCCGGGACAGGCTGGATGAACACTGAAGCTTTCTTT,CAWSLAGTGWMNTEAFF
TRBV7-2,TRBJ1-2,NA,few,TGTGCCAGCAGCTTCGGGACATCTTATGGCTACACCTTC,CASSFGTSYGYTF